Sequencing of this TCR beta chain was carried out in a study of blood T cell repertoires in COVID-19. Germline V CDR1 and CDR2: LGHDT, YNNKEL (reference sequence). This CDR3 comprises 14 residues. V was clipped by 1 base and J by 7 bases, with 13 bases between them. Repertoires were generated with immunoSEQ multiplex PCR, while TCRdb's copy carries only in-frame clones and drops some. This sample has fewer than 75,000 clones, with roughly 85% found just once. The sequenced sample consisted of peripheral blood. This chain links TRBV3-1 (or the pseudogene TRBV3-2) with TRBJ2-5; unclear D gene. The TCR was taken from a human donor in a cohort sampled during active COVID-19. The CDR3 region has the DNA TGTGCCAGCAGCCAAGGGTACGCTAGTACGACCCAGTACTTC. It is translated as CASSQGYASTTQYF.